The clone carrying this T cell receptor (beta chain) was found once. The antigen remains undetermined. The data were taken from a study of cytomegalovirus exposure and HLA in healthy donors. Study conclusions and caveats: TCR beta V- and J-gene trimming, according to a later analysis, was linked to a missense DCLRE1C variant. CMV serostatus was the sole immune exposure information available.

PCR was performed using 60 Vbeta and 13 Jbeta primers. TCRdb's copy holds only in-frame clones and misses some; the assay was immunoSEQ multiplex PCR. The sample holds about 140,000 clones, 75% to 80% seen once. Germline V gene sequence: CDR1 SGHRS, CDR2 YFSETQ. This CDR3 region has 14 residues. With 5 bases removed from V and 0 bases from J, the gap between germline ends came to 9 bases. Sequenced: PBMCs. The sequence was obtained from a woman younger than 45 in good health and CMV-seronegative. The rearrangement joins TRBV5-1 to TRBJ2-1; the D gene is possibly TRBD1 (5 bases). The DNA of the CDR3 is TGCGCCAGCAGTCGACAGAGCTCCTACAATGAGCAGTTCTTC. This gives the protein CASSRQSSYNEQFF.